This note documents a single T cell receptor (beta chain) sequence. Its specificity is not known. The PCR made use of 60 Vbeta and 13 Jbeta primers. Using immunoSEQ multiplex PCR, the repertoire was profiled, and TCRdb retains in-frame clones only, with some absent. The sample holds almost 200,000 clones, roughly 85% seen once. From germline, CDR1 is LNHDA and CDR2 SQIVND (reference sequence). The CDR3 sequence is 15 residues long. The ends were cut back, 5 bases at V and 2 bases at J, with 13 bases in the middle. This record belongs to a study of cytomegalovirus exposure and HLA in healthy donors. Study-wide results and limits: A few chains tied to CMV proved CMV antigen-specific in vitro. According to an earlier analysis, most TCR beta V segments yielded productive rearrangements about 87% or about 30% of the time. 87-base-pair reads could not separate some V segments, including TRBV6-2 and TRBV6-3.

The origin of this receptor is a woman younger than 45 in good health and CMV-seropositive. The chain recombines TRBV19 with TRBJ1-3, with D possibly matching TRBD1 (5 bases). What was sequenced was PBMCs. CDR3 loop: CASSFSGTAGNTIYF. CDR3 DNA sequence: TGTGCCAGTAGTTTCTCCGGGACTGCTGGAAACACCATATATTTT.